The present TCR beta chain was sequenced within a study of neurological immune-mediated disorders. Overall study findings and caveats: While HTLV-1-associated myelopathy showed the greatest TCR clonal expansion, multiple sclerosis showed the least, falling below healthy controls.

The cDNA was synthesized by 5'RACE incorporating 10-nucleotide random UMIs. Sequencing of 15-18 subjects in each run yielded over 190 million TCR-beta sequences. From the 5' RACE reads, TCRdb called clonotypes with MiXCR, one entry per CDR3 protein. This table holds about 53,000 distinct CDR3 sequences, 7.5% to 9.5% found once. Trimming took off 6 bases at V and 1 base at J, with 3 bases between the two ends. The germline V gene encodes CDR1 MDHEN and CDR2 SYDVKM. CDR3 size: 11 residues. Indicated time point: longitudinal time-point 3. For the unsorted libraries, 2 million PBMCs stored at -80 C served as input. This clonotype was detected many times. The antigen remains unidentified. This may stem from a read error, because a much larger clone lies one nucleotide away.

This clonotype was sampled from a middle-aged woman in good health. This rearrangement joins TRBV28 to TRBJ1-1; no clear D. The sequencing sample was made of PBMCs. The CDR3 region is CASSKNTEAFF. In DNA form, the CDR3 reads TGTGCCAGCAGCAAGAACACTGAAGCTTTCTTT.